These T cell receptor beta chains were read from a single sample in a study of OX40 agonist ivuxolimab in advanced cancers. TCRdb keeps only in-frame clones here, not all; method: immunoSEQ multiplex PCR. The table lists 62,000 or so clones, roughly 81% of them singletons. Specimen: CD4+ or CD8+ T cells sorted from blood, collected in a trial of the OX40 agonist ivuxolimab. The source of these receptors is an adult with an advanced solid tumor such as melanoma, head and neck, liver or kidney cancer. Both conserved end residues are trimmed from each CDR3. D genes are given only for firm matches.

>TRBV4-3|.
ASSQHVQGRTGNTIY
>TRBV19|.
ASGGASYNEQF
>TRBV7-9|.
ASSLAGVNYEQY
>TRBV6-6|TRBD1
ASSHRDRSSYEQY
>TRBV5-1|.
ASSLGASTIGTGELF
>TRBV15|TRBD1
ATSRATGAHSGANVLT
>TRBV20-1|.
SARGYGELF
>TRBV28|.
ASSFGQGTYGYT
>TRBV6-5|.
ASSYSPGYYGYT
>TRBV19|.
ASSGFTEAF
>TRBV5-5|.
ASSLSPVTDTQY
>TRBV19|.
ASSMSPYEQY
>TRBV4-1|.
ASSRLSGTSPSEQY
>TRBV6-6|.
ASSYPGANVLT
>TRBV7-8|.
ASSLPAAGKETQY